This TCR beta chain was sequenced in a study of CD8+ T cells in alopecia areata. General study points: Against the mouse data, patients shared TCRs less clearly, possibly for HLA reasons. Sequencing of scalp tissue also captures the resident alphabeta T cells of normal skin.

In regard to this clone: The antigen is unknown.

Once RNA had been extracted, it was reverse transcribed into cDNA to act as the sequencing template. Here immunoSEQ multiplex PCR was the method, and the copy in TCRdb shows in-frame clones only, minus some. The sample includes approximately 150,000 clones, about 54% of them seen just once. The length of the CDR3 is 15 residues. From germline, CDR1 is SGHDT and CDR2 YYEEEE. Trimming left V 0 bases short and J 1 base short, with 8 bases between. Sequencing input: CD4+ T cells sorted from blood. The chain employs TRBV5-6 and TRBJ2-1; D gene ambiguous. The receptor comes from a human donor in good health. CDR3 sequence reads: CASSLVGKSYNEQFF. In DNA, the CDR3 is TGTGCCAGCAGCTTGGTTGGGAAATCCTACAATGAGCAGTTCTTC.